This TCR beta chain is drawn from a study of blood T cell repertoires in COVID-19. Across the study: Samples taken during acute and convalescent COVID-19 were collected in the United States, Italy and Spain. T cells, B-cell-depleted T cells, or PBMCs supplied cDNA or gDNA.

Participants came from about 23 US areas, aged roughly 18 to 89 years. V gave up 1 base and J gave up 9 bases, with 13 bases separating them. The length of the CDR3 is 14 residues. The germline V gene has CDR1 SGHNT and CDR2 YENEEA. Per the original data handling: Researchers report that nucleated cell counts were estimated from reference gene primer amplification. Produced via immunoSEQ multiplex PCR; TCRdb's table is partial and in-frame only. V and J calls and clone size are copied from that table; D and trimming were computed from the DNA. The repertoire includes roughly 400,000 clones, 75% to 90% of them detected once, and 1.1% sits in the top ten. This clone has only one observation.

J is TRBJ2-1 and V is TRBV11-3; a weak D match, TRBD1 (6 bases). Sequencing was done on a sample of PBMCs or T cells enriched from blood (not recorded which). This clonotype was sampled from a young man who had recovered from COVID-19. CDR3 protein: CASSLGRIGGEQFF. CDR3 nucleotide sequence: TGTGCCAGCAGCTTAGGTCGTATAGGGGGTGAGCAGTTCTTC. The variable domain in full, with the rest retrieved from reference TRBV11-3 and TRBJ2-1, is EAGVVQSPRYKIIEKKQPVAFWCNPISGHNTLYWYLQNLGQGPELLIRYENEEAVDDSQLPKDRFSAERLKGVDSTLKIQPAELGDSAVYLCASSLGRIGGEQFFGPGTRLTVL.